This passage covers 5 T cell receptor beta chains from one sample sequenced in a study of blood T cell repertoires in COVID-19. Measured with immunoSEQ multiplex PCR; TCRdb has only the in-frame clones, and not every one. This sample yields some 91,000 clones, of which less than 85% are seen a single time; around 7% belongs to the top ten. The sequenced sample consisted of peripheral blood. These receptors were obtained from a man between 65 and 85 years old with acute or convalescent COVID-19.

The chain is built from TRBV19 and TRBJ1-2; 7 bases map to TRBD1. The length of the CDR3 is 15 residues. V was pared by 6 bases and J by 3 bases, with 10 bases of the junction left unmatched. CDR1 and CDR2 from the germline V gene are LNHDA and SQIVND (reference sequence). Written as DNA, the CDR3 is TGTGCCAGTAGACCCCGCGGAGGGGGCGACTATGGCTACACCTTC. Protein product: CASRPRGGGDYGYTF. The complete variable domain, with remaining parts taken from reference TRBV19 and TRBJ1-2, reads DGGITQSPKYLFRKEGQNVTLSCEQNLNHDAMYWYRQDPGQGLRLIYYSQIVNDFQKGDIAEGYSVSREKKESFPLTVTSAQKNPTAFYLCASRPRGGGDYGYTFGSGTRLTVV.

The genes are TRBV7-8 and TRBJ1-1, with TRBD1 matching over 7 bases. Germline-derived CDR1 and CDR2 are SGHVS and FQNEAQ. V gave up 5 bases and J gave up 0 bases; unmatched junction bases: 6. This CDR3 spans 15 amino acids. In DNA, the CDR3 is TGTGCCAGCAGCCGACGGGACAGCATGAACACTGAAGCTTTCTTT. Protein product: CASSRRDSMNTEAFF.

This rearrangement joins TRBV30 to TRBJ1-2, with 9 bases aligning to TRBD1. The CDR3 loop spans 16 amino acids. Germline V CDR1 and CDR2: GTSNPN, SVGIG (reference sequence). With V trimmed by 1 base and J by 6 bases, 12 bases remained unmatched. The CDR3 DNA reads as TGTGCCTGGAGTGCCACCGGACAGGGGAGGCTACATGGCTACACCTTC. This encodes CAWSATGQGRLHGYTF.

The CDR3 here is CASSSPFPYKQGLGNTEAFF. The CDR3 DNA reads as TGTGCCAGCAGCTCCCCCTTCCCGTATAAACAGGGTTTGGGAAACACTGAAGCTTTCTTT. This sequence joins TRBV13 and TRBJ1-1, with a weak D call TRBD1 (6 bases). The V gene's germline CDR1 is PRHDT and CDR2 FYEKMQ (reference sequence). Trimming removed 4 bases from V and 2 bases from J, with 29 bases in between. This CDR3 comprises 20 residues.

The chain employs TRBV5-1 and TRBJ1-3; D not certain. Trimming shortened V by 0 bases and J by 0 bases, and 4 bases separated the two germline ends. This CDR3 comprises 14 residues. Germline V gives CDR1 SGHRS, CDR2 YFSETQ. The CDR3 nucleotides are TGCGCCAGCAGCTTGGGCGTCTCTGGAAACACCATATATTTT. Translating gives CASSLGVSGNTIYF.